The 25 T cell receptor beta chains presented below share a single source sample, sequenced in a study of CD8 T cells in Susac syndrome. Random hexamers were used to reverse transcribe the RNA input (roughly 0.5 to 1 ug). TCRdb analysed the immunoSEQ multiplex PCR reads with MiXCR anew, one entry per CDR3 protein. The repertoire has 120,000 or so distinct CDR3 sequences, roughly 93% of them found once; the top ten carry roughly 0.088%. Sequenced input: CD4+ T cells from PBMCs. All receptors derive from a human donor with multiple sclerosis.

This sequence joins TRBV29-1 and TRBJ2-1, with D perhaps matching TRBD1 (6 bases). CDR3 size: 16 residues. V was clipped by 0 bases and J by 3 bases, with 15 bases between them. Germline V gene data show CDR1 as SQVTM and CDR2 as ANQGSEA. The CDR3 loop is CSVEDRDTRYYNEQFF. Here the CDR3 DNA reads TGCAGCGTTGAAGATAGGGACACCCGATACTACAATGAGCAGTTCTTC.

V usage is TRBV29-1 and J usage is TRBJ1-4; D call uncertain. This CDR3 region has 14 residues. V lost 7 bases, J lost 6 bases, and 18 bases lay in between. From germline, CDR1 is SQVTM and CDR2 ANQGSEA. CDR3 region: CSARSMGADEKLFF. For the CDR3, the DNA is TGCAGCGCTCGGTCTATGGGCGCCGATGAAAAACTGTTTTTT.

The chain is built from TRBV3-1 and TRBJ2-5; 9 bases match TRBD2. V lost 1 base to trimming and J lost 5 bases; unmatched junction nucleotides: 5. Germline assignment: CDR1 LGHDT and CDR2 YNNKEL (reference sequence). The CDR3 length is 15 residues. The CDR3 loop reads CASSQAGTSSETQYF. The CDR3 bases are TGTGCCAGCAGCCAAGCCGGGACTAGCTCTGAGACCCAGTACTTC.

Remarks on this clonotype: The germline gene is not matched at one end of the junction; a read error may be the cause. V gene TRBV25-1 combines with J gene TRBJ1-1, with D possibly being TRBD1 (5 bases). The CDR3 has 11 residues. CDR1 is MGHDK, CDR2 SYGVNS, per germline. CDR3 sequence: CASSAGGGPSF. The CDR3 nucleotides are TGTGCCAGCAGTGCGGGGGGAGGACCTTCTTTT.

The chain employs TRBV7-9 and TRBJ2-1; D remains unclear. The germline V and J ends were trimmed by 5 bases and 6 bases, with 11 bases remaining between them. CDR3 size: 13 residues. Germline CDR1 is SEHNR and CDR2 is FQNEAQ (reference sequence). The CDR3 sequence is CASSTYPANEQFF. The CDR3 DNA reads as TGTGCCAGCAGCACATACCCGGCCAATGAGCAGTTCTTC.

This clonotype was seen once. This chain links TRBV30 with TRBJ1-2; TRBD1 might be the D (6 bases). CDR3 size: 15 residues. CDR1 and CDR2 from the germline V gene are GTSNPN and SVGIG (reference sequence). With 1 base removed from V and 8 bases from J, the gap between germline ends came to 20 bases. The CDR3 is CAWSGVGGHRHGYTF. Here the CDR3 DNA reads TGTGCCTGGAGTGGGGTCGGGGGGCATCGTCACGGCTACACCTTC.

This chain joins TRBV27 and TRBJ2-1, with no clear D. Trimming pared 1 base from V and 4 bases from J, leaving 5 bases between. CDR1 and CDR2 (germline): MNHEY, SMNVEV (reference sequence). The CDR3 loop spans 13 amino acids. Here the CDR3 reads CASSLYGYNEQFF. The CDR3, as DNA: TGTGCCAGCAGTTTATACGGATACAATGAGCAGTTCTTC.

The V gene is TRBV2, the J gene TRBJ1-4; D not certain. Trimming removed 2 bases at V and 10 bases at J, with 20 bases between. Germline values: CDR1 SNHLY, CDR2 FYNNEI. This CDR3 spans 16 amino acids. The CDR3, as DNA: TGTGCCAGCAGTGAAACCTCCTTCAACCTTGCGGGAAAACTGTTTTTT. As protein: CASSETSFNLAGKLFF. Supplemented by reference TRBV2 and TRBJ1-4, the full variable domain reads EPEVTQTPSHQVTQMGQEVILRCVPISNHLYFYWYRQILGQKVEFLVSFYNNEISEKSEIFDDQFSVERPDGSNFTLKIRSTKLEDSAMYFCASSETSFNLAGKLFFGSGTQLSVL.

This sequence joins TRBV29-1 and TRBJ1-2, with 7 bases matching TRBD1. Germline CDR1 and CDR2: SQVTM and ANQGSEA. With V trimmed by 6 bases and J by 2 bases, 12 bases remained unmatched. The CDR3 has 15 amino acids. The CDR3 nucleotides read TGCAGCGTGGCACGGGACAGATCGCTCAACTATGGCTACACCTTC. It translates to CSVARDRSLNYGYTF.

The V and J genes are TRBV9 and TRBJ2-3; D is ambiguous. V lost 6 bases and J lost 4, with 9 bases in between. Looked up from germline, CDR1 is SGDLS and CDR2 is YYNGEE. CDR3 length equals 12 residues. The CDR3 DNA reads TGTGCCAGCACTTCCTACCCAGATACGCAGTATTTT. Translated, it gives CASTSYPDTQYF.

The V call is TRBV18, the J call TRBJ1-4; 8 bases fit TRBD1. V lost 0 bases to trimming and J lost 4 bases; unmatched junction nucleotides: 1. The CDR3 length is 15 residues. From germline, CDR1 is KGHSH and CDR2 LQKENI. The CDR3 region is CASSPPDRGNEKLFF. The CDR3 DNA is TGTGCCAGCTCACCACCCGACAGGGGTAATGAAAAACTGTTTTTT. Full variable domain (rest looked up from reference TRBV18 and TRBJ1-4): NAGVMQNPRHLVRRRGQEARLRCSPMKGHSHVYWYRQLPEEGLKFMVYLQKENIIDESGMPKERFSAEFPKEGPSILRIQQVVRGDSAAYFCASSPPDRGNEKLFFGSGTQLSVL.

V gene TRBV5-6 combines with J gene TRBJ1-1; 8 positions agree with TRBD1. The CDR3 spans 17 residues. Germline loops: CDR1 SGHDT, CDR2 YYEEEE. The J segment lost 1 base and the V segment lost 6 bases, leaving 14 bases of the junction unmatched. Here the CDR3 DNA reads TGTGCCAGCACCTTTTTGGGAGCCGGGACAGGGAACACTGAAGCTTTCTTT. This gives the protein CASTFLGAGTGNTEAFF.

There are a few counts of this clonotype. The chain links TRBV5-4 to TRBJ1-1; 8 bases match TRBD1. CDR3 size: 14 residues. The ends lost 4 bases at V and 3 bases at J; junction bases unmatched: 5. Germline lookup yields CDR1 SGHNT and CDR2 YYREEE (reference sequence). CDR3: CASSRTGSYTEAFF. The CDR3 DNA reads TGTGCCAGCAGCCGGACAGGGTCTTACACTGAAGCTTTCTTT.

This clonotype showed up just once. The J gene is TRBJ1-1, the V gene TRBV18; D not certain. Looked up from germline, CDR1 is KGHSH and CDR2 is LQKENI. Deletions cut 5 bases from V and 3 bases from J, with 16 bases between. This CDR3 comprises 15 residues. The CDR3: CASSSTWFSDTEAFF. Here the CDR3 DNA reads TGTGCCAGCTCATCCACCTGGTTCAGCGACACTGAAGCTTTCTTT.

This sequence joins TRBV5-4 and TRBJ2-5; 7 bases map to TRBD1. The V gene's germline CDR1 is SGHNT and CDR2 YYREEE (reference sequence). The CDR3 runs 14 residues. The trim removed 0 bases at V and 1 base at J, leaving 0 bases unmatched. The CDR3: CASSLAGGQETQYF. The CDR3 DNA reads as TGTGCCAGCAGCTTGGCAGGGGGCCAAGAGACCCAGTACTTC. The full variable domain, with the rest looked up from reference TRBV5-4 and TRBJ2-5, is ETGVTQSPTHLIKTRGQQVTLRCSSQSGHNTVSWYQQALGQGPQFIFQYYREEENGRGNFPPRFSGLQFPNYSSELNVNALELDDSALYLCASSLAGGQETQYFGPGTRLLVL.

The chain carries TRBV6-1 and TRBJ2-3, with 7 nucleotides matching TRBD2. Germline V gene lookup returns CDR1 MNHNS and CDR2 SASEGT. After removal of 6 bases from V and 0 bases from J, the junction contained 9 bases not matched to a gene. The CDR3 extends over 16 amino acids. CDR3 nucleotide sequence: TGTGCCAGCAGCCGTAAAGCGGGGAGTAGCACAGATACGCAGTATTTT. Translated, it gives CASSRKAGSSTDTQYF.

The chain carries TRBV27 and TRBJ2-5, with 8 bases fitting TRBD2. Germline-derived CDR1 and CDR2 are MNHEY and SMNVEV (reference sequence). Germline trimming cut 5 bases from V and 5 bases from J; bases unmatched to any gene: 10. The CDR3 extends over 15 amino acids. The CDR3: CASSTRAGGSETQYF. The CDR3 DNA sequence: TGTGCCAGCAGTACACGGGCGGGGGGCAGTGAGACCCAGTACTTC.

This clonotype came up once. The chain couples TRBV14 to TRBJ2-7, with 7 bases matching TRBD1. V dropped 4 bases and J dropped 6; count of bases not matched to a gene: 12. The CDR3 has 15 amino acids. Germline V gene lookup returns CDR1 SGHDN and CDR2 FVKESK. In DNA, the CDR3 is TGTGCCAGCAGCCTAACACAGGGGTTACCCTCCGAGCAGTACTTC. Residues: CASSLTQGLPSEQYF.

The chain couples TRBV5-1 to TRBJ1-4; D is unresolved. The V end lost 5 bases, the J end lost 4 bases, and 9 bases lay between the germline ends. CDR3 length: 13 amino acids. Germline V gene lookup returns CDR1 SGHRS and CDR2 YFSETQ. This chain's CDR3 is CASRGGDNEKLFF. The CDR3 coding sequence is TGCGCCAGCAGAGGCGGTGATAATGAAAAACTGTTTTTT. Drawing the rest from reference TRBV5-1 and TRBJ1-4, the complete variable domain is KAGVTQTPRYLIKTRGQQVTLSCSPISGHRSVSWYQQTPGQGLQFLFEYFSETQRNKGNFPGRFSGRQFSNSRSEMNVSTLELGDSALYLCASRGGDNEKLFFGSGTQLSVL.

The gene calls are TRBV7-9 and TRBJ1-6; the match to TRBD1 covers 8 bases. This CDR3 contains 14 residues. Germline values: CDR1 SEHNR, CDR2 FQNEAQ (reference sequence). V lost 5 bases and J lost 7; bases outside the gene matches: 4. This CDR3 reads CASSAGQANSPLHF. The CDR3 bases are TGTGCCAGCAGCGCGGGACAGGCCAATTCACCCCTCCACTTT.

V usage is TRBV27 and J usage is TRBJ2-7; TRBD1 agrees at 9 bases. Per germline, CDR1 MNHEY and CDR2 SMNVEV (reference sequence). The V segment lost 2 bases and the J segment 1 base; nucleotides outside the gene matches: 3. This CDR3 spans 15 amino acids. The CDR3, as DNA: TGTGCCAGCAGTTTAGACAGGGGGATGTCCTACGAGCAGTACTTC. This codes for CASSLDRGMSYEQYF.

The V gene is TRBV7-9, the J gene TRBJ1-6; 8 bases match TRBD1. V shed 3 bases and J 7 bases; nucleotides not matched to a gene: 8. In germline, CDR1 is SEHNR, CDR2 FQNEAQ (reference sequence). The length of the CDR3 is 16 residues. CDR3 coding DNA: TGTGCCAGCAGCTTGACCCCGGACAGGGAAAATTCACCCCTCCACTTT. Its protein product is CASSLTPDRENSPLHF. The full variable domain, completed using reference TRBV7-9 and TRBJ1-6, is DTGVSQNPRHKITKRGQNVTFRCDPISEHNRLYWYRQTLGQGPEFLTYFQNEAQLEKSRLLSDRFSAERPKGSFSTLEIQRTEQGDSAMYLCASSLTPDRENSPLHFGNGTRLTVT.

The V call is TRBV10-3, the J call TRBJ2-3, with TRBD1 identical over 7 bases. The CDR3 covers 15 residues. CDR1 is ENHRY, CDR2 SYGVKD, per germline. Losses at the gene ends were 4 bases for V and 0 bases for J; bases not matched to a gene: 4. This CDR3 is CAISGQGSSTDTQYF. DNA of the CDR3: TGTGCCATCAGTGGACAGGGATCTAGCACAGATACGCAGTATTTT.

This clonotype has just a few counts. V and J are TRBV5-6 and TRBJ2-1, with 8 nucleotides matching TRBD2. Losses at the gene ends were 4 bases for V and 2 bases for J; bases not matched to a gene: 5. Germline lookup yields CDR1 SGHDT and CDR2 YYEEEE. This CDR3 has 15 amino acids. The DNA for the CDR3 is TGTGCCAGCAGCCCCAGCGGGGGAACCTACAATGAGCAGTTCTTC. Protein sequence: CASSPSGGTYNEQFF.

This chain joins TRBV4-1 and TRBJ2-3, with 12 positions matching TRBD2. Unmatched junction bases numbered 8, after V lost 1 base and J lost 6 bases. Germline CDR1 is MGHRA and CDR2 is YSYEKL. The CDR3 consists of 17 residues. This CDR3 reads CASSQAGTSGGPDTQYF. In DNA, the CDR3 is TGCGCCAGCAGCCAAGCAGGAACTAGCGGGGGGCCGGATACGCAGTATTTT.